This TCR beta chain was sequenced during a study of regulatory T cells in long-lasting Graves disease. This clonotype was recorded at least ten times. Investigators prepared the TCR beta libraries by applying iRepertoire HTBI primers and Arm-PCR of CDR3 regions. Via MiXCR, TCRdb re-called the multiplex PCR reads, giving one row per CDR3 protein. The sample includes around 340,000 distinct CDR3 sequences, around a fifth of them seen just once. Sample time point: persistent/refractory GD, antithyroid drugs over 5 years with positive TRAb. The TCR library was made from RNA extracted from PBMCs. The length of the CDR3 is 15 residues. Trimming removed 6 bases from V and 2 bases from J, with 17 bases in between. Germline CDR1 MNHNS, CDR2 SASEGT.

This TCR derives from a female donor with Graves disease. The material was peripheral blood mononuclear cells (PBMCs), obtained when the disease was refractory, from a patient treated with antithyroid drugs. The chain joins TRBV6-1 to TRBJ2-7; D perhaps matches TRBD1 (5 bases). CDR3 residues: CASSERQFYPYEQYF. DNA of the CDR3: TGTGCCAGCAGCGAACGACAGTTTTACCCCTACGAGCAGTACTTC.